A selection of T cell receptor beta chains follows, all from one sample in a study of shared clonotypes between healthy human individuals. Here immunoSEQ multiplex PCR was the method, and the copy in TCRdb shows in-frame clones only, minus some. The data hold roughly 400,000 clones, with roughly 96% observed a single time. The specimen was memory CD8+ T cells sorted from blood. The receptors derive from a man in his thirties or forties in good health. Each CDR3 is given without its conserved first and last residue. The D gene is left open where the match is weak.

D	V	J	CDR3
.	TRBV2	TRBJ2-7	ASISSAGVRYEQY
TRBD1	TRBV27	TRBJ1-2	ASRPSDRGNYGYT
.	TRBV19	TRBJ2-7	ASSIRQFPYEQY
.	TRBV5-6	TRBJ2-2	ASTRGRAGELF
TRBD1	TRBV29-1	TRBJ2-1	SVEDRTGGKYNEQF
.	TRBV19	TRBJ1-2	ASSIGGAPANYGYT
.	TRBV20-1	TRBJ2-1	SASEYNEQF
.	TRBV28	TRBJ2-7	ASSLGRVVSTYEQY
.	TRBV6-1	TRBJ2-5	ASWTQRQETQY
.	TRBV7-9	TRBJ2-3	ASSQTTDTQY
TRBD2	TRBV7-2	TRBJ2-5	ASSMGGQETQY
.	TRBV6-6	TRBJ2-7	ASSTDVMMGQY
.	TRBV7-7	TRBJ2-3	ASSLDRSDTQY
.	TRBV5-6	TRBJ1-4	ASSPGAGLSEKLF
TRBD2	TRBV6-6	TRBJ2-7	ASSYSGTSGTYEQY
.	TRBV6-6	TRBJ2-7	ASSYGGEQY
.	TRBV5-6	TRBJ2-2	ASRLRMMGPSSTGELF
.	TRBV5-6	TRBJ1-2	ASRGHKGYGYT
TRBD1	TRBV10-2	TRBJ1-6	AISTGVGSPLH
.	TRBV6-1	TRBJ2-3	ASVLAPSTDTQY
.	TRBV21-1	TRBJ1-5	ASSKGTKNQPQH
TRBD1	TRBV28	TRBJ2-7	ASTSLGAQGRYYEQY
TRBD2	TRBV4-1	TRBJ2-1	ASSTRLAALNEQF
TRBD1	TRBV18	TRBJ1-4	ASSPIAGQGSEKLF
.	TRBV6-5	TRBJ1-2	ASRRGDNYGYT
.	TRBV5-1	TRBJ2-7	ASSLGAAYEQY
TRBD1	TRBV6-6	TRBJ1-1	ASSYDRVGTEAF
.	TRBV19	TRBJ2-5	ASSIARAREETQY
TRBD1	TRBV6-5	TRBJ1-2	AIQQGANYGYT
.	TRBV4-1	TRBJ2-5	ASSQAGGGTPGRTQY
.	TRBV5-6	TRBJ2-1	ASSLLNEQF
TRBD2	TRBV6-5	TRBJ2-7	ASSYSRVLAGYEQY
.	TRBV5-1	TRBJ2-5	ASSWDQETQY
.	TRBV7-9	TRBJ2-7	ASSLSVYEQY